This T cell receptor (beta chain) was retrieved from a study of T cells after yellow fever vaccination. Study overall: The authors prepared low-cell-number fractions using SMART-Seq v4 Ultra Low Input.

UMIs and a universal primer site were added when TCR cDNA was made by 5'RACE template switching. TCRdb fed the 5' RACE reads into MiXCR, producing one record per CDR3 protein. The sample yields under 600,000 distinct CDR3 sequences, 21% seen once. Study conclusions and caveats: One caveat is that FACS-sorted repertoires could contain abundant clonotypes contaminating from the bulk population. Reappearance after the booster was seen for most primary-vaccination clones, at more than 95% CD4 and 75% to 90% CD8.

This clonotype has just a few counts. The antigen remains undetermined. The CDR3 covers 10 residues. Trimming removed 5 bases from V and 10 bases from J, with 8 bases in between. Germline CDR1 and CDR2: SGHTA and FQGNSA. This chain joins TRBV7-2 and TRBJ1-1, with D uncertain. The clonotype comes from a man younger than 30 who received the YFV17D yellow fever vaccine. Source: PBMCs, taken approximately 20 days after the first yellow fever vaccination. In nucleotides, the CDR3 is TGTGCCAGCAGCCTAAAAACAGCTTTCTTT. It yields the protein CASSLKTAFF.